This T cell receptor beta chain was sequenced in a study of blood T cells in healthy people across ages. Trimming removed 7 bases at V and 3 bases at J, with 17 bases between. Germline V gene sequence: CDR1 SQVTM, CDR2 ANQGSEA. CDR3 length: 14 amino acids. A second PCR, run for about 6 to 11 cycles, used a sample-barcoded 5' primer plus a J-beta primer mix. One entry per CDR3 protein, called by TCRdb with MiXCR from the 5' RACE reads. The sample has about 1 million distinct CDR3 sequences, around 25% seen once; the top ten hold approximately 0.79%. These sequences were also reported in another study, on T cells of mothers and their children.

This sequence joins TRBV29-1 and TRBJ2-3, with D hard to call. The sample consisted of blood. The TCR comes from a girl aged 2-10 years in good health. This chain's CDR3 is CSAVGLNGTDTQYF. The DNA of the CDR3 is TGCAGCGCTGTGGGCCTAAACGGGACAGATACGCAGTATTTT.